Shown below are 32 T cell receptor beta chains from a single sample sequenced in a study of T cells in Graves' hyperthyroidism and ophthalmopathy. Amplification of TCR beta CDR3 regions was performed using RNA transcripts as template. The HTBI primer set was used in a first-round RT-PCR of the TCR CDR3. TCRdb re-derived calls from the multiplex PCR reads in MiXCR, one entry per CDR3 protein. The table has some 490,000 distinct CDR3 sequences, about 16% seen once; the top ten hold approximately 30%. The sample comprised blood. Every receptor here comes from a woman in her twenties or thirties with Graves' ophthalmopathy.

This clonotype was detected many times. The V gene is TRBV7-2, the J gene TRBJ2-7; 8 positions match TRBD1. Germline V CDR1 and CDR2: SGHTA, FQGNSA. CDR3 length: 15 amino acids. V lost 5 bases, J lost 4 bases, and 10 bases stayed unmatched. In DNA, the CDR3 is TGTGCCAGCAGCCCACAAGGACAGGGACGGTACGAGCAGTACTTC. Translating gives CASSPQGQGRYEQYF.

Ten or more counts support this clonotype. This rearrangement joins TRBV11-3 to TRBJ2-1; D uncertain. V was cut by 6 bases and J by 0 bases, with 21 bases left in between. Germline V gene lookup returns CDR1 SGHNT and CDR2 YENEEA. This CDR3 has 18 residues. The CDR3 DNA follows: TGTGCCAGCAGTCGTTCTACCCTTATAGATAGCTCCTACAATGAGCAGTTCTTC. As protein: CASSRSTLIDSSYNEQFF.

This clonotype was detected many times. The V call is TRBV2, the J call TRBJ1-2, with D unclear. V gave up 0 bases and J gave up 4 bases, with 6 bases separating them. Germline CDR1 reads SNHLY; CDR2 reads FYNNEI. CDR3 size: 13 residues. For the CDR3, the DNA is TGTGCCAGCAGTGAAGCGCTGAGCTATGGCTACACCTTC. Translating gives CASSEALSYGYTF.

In its sample, this clonotype was seen many times. This rearrangement joins TRBV6-1 to TRBJ1-1; D may be TRBD1 (6 bases). Germline-derived CDR1 and CDR2 are MNHNS and SASEGT. CDR3 length: 14 amino acids. V was shortened by 6 bases and J by 2 bases, with 13 bases between the two germline ends. The CDR3 DNA reads as TGTGCCAGCAGCTACCGTGGGGGCAACACTGAAGCTTTCTTT. The encoded protein is CASSYRGGNTEAFF.

The chain is built from TRBV28 and TRBJ2-7; D is possibly TRBD2 (5 bases). Trimming stripped 4 bases from V and 0 bases from J, with 16 bases between. CDR3 length equals 16 residues. The germline V gene encodes CDR1 MDHEN and CDR2 SYDVKM. The CDR3 coding sequence is TGTGCCAGCAGTTGGAGCGCTTTTCGGGACTCCTACGAGCAGTACTTC. This translates into CASSWSAFRDSYEQYF.

There are a few counts of this clonotype. The chain is built from TRBV3-2 and TRBJ2-7; the table gives TRBD1 as D, unverified against the DNA. TRBV3-2 represents a pseudogene. The CDR3 has 16 residues. The chain's CDR3 is CASSRRGAQGTHEQYF. CDR3 DNA sequence: TGTGCCAGCAGCCGGAGGGGGGCCCAGGGAACCCACGAGCAGTACTTC.

This clonotype has at least ten counts. V usage is TRBV28 and J usage is TRBJ1-2, with a tentative D call TRBD1 (5 bases). The CDR3 contains 14 residues. Germline CDR1 is MDHEN and CDR2 is SYDVKM. The germline V and J ends were trimmed by 6 bases and 0 bases, with 11 bases remaining between them. This CDR3 is CASREGLSNYGYTF. The CDR3 nucleotides are TGTGCCAGCAGGGAGGGGTTATCTAACTATGGCTACACCTTC.

In this sample, this clonotype turned up many times. The chain has TRBV18 and TRBJ1-1; D perhaps matches TRBD1 (5 bases). The CDR3 runs to 12 residues. Germline CDR1 KGHSH, CDR2 LQKENI. With 6 bases removed from V and 7 bases from J, the gap between germline ends came to 12 bases. In DNA form, the CDR3 reads TGTGCCAGCTCCATTCTCGGGGGTGAAGCTTTCTTT. Translating it yields CASSILGGEAFF.

This clonotype was seen more than once but under ten times. The chain recombines TRBV28 with TRBJ2-7, with D hard to call. Trimming removed 4 bases at V and 9 bases at J, with 13 bases between. Germline V gene data show CDR1 as MDHEN and CDR2 as SYDVKM. The CDR3 is made up of 12 amino acids. Here the CDR3 reads CASSSTETVQYF. The CDR3 DNA follows: TGTGCCAGCAGTTCGACTGAGACGGTGCAGTACTTC.

In its sample, this clonotype was seen many times. The rearrangement links TRBV30 to TRBJ2-2, with 8 bases lining up with TRBD2. The CDR3 covers 14 residues. V lost 4 bases to trimming and J lost 4 bases; unmatched junction nucleotides: 5. CDR1 and CDR2 (germline): GTSNPN, SVGIG (reference sequence). The CDR3: CAWTLAGGTGELFF. The CDR3 coding sequence is TGTGCCTGGACTCTCGCGGGAGGCACCGGGGAGCTGTTTTTT.

This clonotype was seen only a few times. The CDR3 nucleotides are TGTGCCAGCAGCCGACTTCTAAACATTCAGTACTTC. This codes for CASSRLLNIQYF. The rearrangement uses TRBV28 and TRBJ2-4; the D is unclear. Per germline, CDR1 MDHEN and CDR2 SYDVKM. The CDR3 covers 12 residues. V was pared by 6 bases and J by 6 bases, with 9 bases between.

This clonotype was seen repeatedly, ten times or more. J is TRBJ1-1 and V is TRBV3-1, with 8 bases fitting TRBD1. The CDR3 loop spans 14 amino acids. With 6 bases clipped from V and 6 bases from J, the junction kept 9 bases outside the gene matches. Germline V gives CDR1 LGHDT, CDR2 YNNKEL (reference sequence). The CDR3 bases are TGTGCCAGCAGTCCAAGCCCAGGGGGCTCTGAAGCTTTCTTT. Amino acid sequence: CASSPSPGGSEAFF.

This rearrangement joins TRBV20-1 to TRBJ1-1, with D uncertain. Germline CDR1 DFQATT, CDR2 SNEGSKA (reference sequence). Trimming pared 1 base from V and 0 bases from J, leaving 9 bases between. The CDR3 is 14 amino acids. The CDR3 loop reads CSARVGFMNTEAFF. The CDR3 DNA is TGCAGTGCTAGAGTTGGGTTCATGAACACTGAAGCTTTCTTT.

This clonotype was counted many times. The rearrangement links TRBV12-5 to TRBJ2-3, with TRBD1 matching over 8 bases. The junction had 3 bases not matched to a gene; V was cut back by 3 bases and J by 1 base. Germline CDR1 and CDR2: LGHNT and FRNRAP. This CDR3 comprises 15 residues. The CDR3 region has the DNA TGTGCTAGTGGTTTTGGGGGACAGGGCACAGATACGCAGTATTTT. Protein product: CASGFGGQGTDTQYF. The variable domain in full, completed from reference TRBV12-5 and TRBJ2-3, reads DARVTQTPRHKVTEMGQEVTMRCQPILGHNTVFWYRQTMMQGLELLAYFRNRAPLDDSGMPKDRFSAEMPDATLATLKIQPSEPRDSAVYFCASGFGGQGTDTQYFGPGTRLTVL.

The chain links TRBV11-2 to TRBJ1-1, with D perhaps TRBD1 (5 bases). Trimming stripped 4 bases from V and 11 bases from J, with 14 bases between. Looked up from germline, CDR1 is SGHAT and CDR2 is FQNNGV. This CDR3 is built from 12 residues. The CDR3 loop is CASSSMGGGAFF. DNA of the CDR3: TGTGCCAGCAGCTCAATGGGGGGGGGGGCTTTCTTT.

Ten or more counts support this clonotype. This chain links TRBV6-2 or TRBV6-3 with TRBJ2-1; 10 positions match TRBD2. This CDR3 region has 15 residues. Germline-derived CDR1 and CDR2 are MNHEY and SVGEGT. V gave up 6 bases and J gave up 6 bases; unmatched junction bases: 8. The DNA of the CDR3 is TGTGCCAGCAGATCTACTAGCGGGGAGAGCAATGAGCAGTTCTTC. Translation gives CASRSTSGESNEQFF.

J is TRBJ2-5 and V is TRBV7-2; a weak D match, TRBD2 (5 bases). This CDR3 contains 13 residues. Germline loops: CDR1 SGHTA, CDR2 FQGNSA. The V end was cut by 5 bases, the J end by 3 bases, with 10 bases between. The chain's CDR3 is CASSGEREETQYF. The CDR3 DNA is TGTGCCAGCAGCGGGGAGCGAGAAGAGACCCAGTACTTC.

The sample holds a few counts of this clonotype. The chain links TRBV3-1 to TRBJ2-7, with D perhaps matching TRBD1 or TRBD2 (5 bases each). This CDR3 has 14 residues. Between the trimmed V and J ends, which lost 2 bases and 6 bases, there was a span of 14 bases. Germline CDR1 and CDR2: LGHDT and YNNKEL (reference sequence). CDR3 DNA sequence: TGTGCCAGCAGCCAAAGGCAGGGACCCCCCGAGCAGTACTTC. Its translation: CASSQRQGPPEQYF.

This clonotype was observed many times. CDR3 sequence (DNA): TGTGCCATCGAAACCGGGAGCTCCGAGCAGTACTTC. Its translation: CAIETGSSEQYF. V gene TRBV28 combines with J gene TRBJ2-7, with D tentatively TRBD2 (6 bases). The germline V and J ends were trimmed by 10 bases and 6 bases, with 16 bases remaining between them. CDR1 and CDR2 (germline): MDHEN, SYDVKM. The CDR3 is 12 amino acids.

In its sample, this clonotype was seen many times. The chain joins TRBV2 to TRBJ2-1; D gene ambiguous. The CDR3 spans 14 residues. Per the germline V gene, CDR1 is SNHLY and CDR2 is FYNNEI. V was trimmed by 2 bases and J by 2 bases, leaving 7 bases between them. The chain's CDR3 is CASSERSPYNEQFF. CDR3 DNA sequence: TGTGCCAGCAGTGAAAGAAGTCCCTACAATGAGCAGTTCTTC.

This clonotype was seen at least ten times. The CDR3 loop reads CSARLPGGTDTQYF. DNA of the CDR3: TGCAGTGCTAGACTCCCAGGGGGCACAGATACGCAGTATTTT. The chain recombines TRBV20-1 with TRBJ2-3, with a possible D match to TRBD1 (6 bases). The CDR3 consists of 14 residues. Trimming cost V 2 bases and J 1 base, with 10 bases left between them. Looked up from germline, CDR1 is DFQATT and CDR2 is SNEGSKA (reference sequence).

J is TRBJ2-3 and V is TRBV9; maybe TRBD1 (6 bases). Germline CDR1 reads SGDLS; CDR2 reads YYNGEE. The CDR3 consists of 14 residues. The V and J ends lost 6 bases and 1 base respectively, with 12 bases between them. Here the CDR3 DNA reads TGTGCCAGCACTGGGGGCAATGGCACAGATACGCAGTATTTT. Encoded protein: CASTGGNGTDTQYF. The whole variable domain, filled in from reference TRBV9 and TRBJ2-3, reads DSGVTQTPKHLITATGQRVTLRCSPRSGDLSVYWYQQSLDQGLQFLIQYYNGEERAKGNILERFSAQQFPDLHSELNLSSLELGDSALYFCASTGGNGTDTQYFGPGTRLTVL.

This clonotype was seen only a few times. This sequence joins TRBV20-1 and TRBJ2-5, with D possibly matching TRBD2 (6 bases). V was clipped by 3 bases and J by 1 base, with 15 bases between them. Germline-derived CDR1 and CDR2 are DFQATT and SNEGSKA (reference sequence). The CDR3 has 15 residues. The CDR3 protein is CSARLEGSFQETQYF. CDR3 DNA sequence: TGCAGTGCTAGGCTGGAGGGGAGTTTCCAAGAGACCCAGTACTTC.

This clonotype was counted at least ten times. This chain joins TRBV7-9 and TRBJ2-7, with D maybe TRBD1 (6 bases). CDR1 SEHNR and CDR2 FQNEAQ come from the germline V gene (reference sequence). Trimming removed 5 bases from V and 2 bases from J, with 10 bases in between. The CDR3 extends over 13 amino acids. CDR3 in amino acids: CASSPGQTYEQYF. In DNA, the CDR3 is TGTGCCAGCAGCCCAGGACAGACCTACGAGCAGTACTTC. Full variable domain (missing parts from reference TRBV7-9 and TRBJ2-7): DTGVSQNPRHKITKRGQNVTFRCDPISEHNRLYWYRQTLGQGPEFLTYFQNEAQLEKSRLLSDRFSAERPKGSFSTLEIQRTEQGDSAMYLCASSPGQTYEQYFGPGTRLTVT.

This clonotype appeared many times. The rearrangement joins TRBV5-6 to TRBJ2-3; 9 bases map to TRBD1. Losses at the gene ends were 2 bases for V and 2 bases for J; bases not matched to a gene: 6. This CDR3 contains 16 residues. Germline CDR1 SGHDT, CDR2 YYEEEE. CDR3 sequence reads: CASSFYRGPSTDTQYF. In DNA, the CDR3 is TGTGCCAGCAGCTTTTACAGGGGGCCGTCCACAGATACGCAGTATTTT.

The gene calls are TRBV11-2 and TRBJ2-7; D may be TRBD2 (7 bases). Germline values: CDR1 SGHAT, CDR2 FQNNGV. Trimming removed 5 bases at V and 9 bases at J, with 11 bases between. The length of the CDR3 is 11 residues. The CDR3 loop reads CASSPGGGQYF. The CDR3 DNA sequence: TGTGCCAGCAGCCCGGGGGGCGGGCAGTACTTC. The full variable domain, rest sourced from reference TRBV11-2 and TRBJ2-7, is EAGVAQSPRYKIIEKRQSVAFWCNPISGHATLYWYQQILGQGPKLLIQFQNNGVVDDSQLPKDRFSAERLKGVDSTLKIQPAKLEDSAVYLCASSPGGGQYFGPGTRLTVT.

The rearrangement joins TRBV7-9 to TRBJ1-2; possible D gene TRBD1, 5 bases. V was trimmed by 3 bases and J by 10 bases, leaving 18 bases between them. The CDR3 contains 14 residues. In germline, CDR1 is SEHNR, CDR2 FQNEAQ (reference sequence). The CDR3 DNA follows: TGTGCCAGCAGCTTTTTAGGGACCACCACTGTCTACACCTTC. Its protein is CASSFLGTTTVYTF.

At least ten counts were recorded for this clonotype. This chain joins TRBV28 and TRBJ2-7; TRBD2 might be the D (5 bases). This CDR3 contains 16 residues. Trimming cost V 4 bases and J 2 bases, with 18 bases left between them. Germline V lookup: CDR1 MDHEN, CDR2 SYDVKM. The CDR3 nucleotides are TGTGCCAGCAGTTCTCCATCGATCGGGATAACCTACGAGCAGTACTTC. This translates into CASSSPSIGITYEQYF.

In its sample, this clonotype was seen many times. The rearrangement joins TRBV20-1 to TRBJ1-1; maybe TRBD1 (5 bases). Germline V gene data show CDR1 as DFQATT and CDR2 as SNEGSKA (reference sequence). The CDR3 has 14 residues. Trimming shortened V by 0 bases and J by 1 base, and 9 bases separated the two germline ends. CDR3 amino acids: CSARELGPNTEAFF. CDR3 in DNA: TGCAGTGCTAGAGAATTGGGGCCGAACACTGAAGCTTTCTTT.

The chain carries TRBV12-5 and TRBJ2-2, with D possibly being TRBD1 (6 bases). V was shortened by 1 base and J by 0 bases, with 9 bases between the two germline ends. This CDR3 contains 16 residues. Germline CDR1 LGHNT, CDR2 FRNRAP. The CDR3 reads CASGLGAGANTGELFF. DNA of the CDR3: TGTGCTAGTGGTTTGGGGGCAGGGGCGAACACCGGGGAGCTGTTTTTT.

This clonotype was recorded at least ten times. V is TRBV28 and J is TRBJ2-7; 8 bases are shared with TRBD1. Germline V gene data show CDR1 as MDHEN and CDR2 as SYDVKM. The trim removed 7 bases at V and 4 bases at J, leaving 9 bases unmatched. The CDR3 has 14 residues. The CDR3 DNA reads TGTGCCAGCAAGACAGGGGAGGACTTTTACGAGCAGTACTTC. Translating gives CASKTGEDFYEQYF.

This clonotype has at least ten counts. The rearrangement joins TRBV15 to TRBJ2-5; D unclear. Germline V gene data show CDR1 as LNHNV and CDR2 as YYDKDF (reference sequence). Trimming shortened V by 1 base and J by 1 base, and 13 bases separated the two germline ends. The CDR3 sequence is 16 residues long. Written as DNA, the CDR3 is TGTGCCACCAGCAGAGTTGGTTGGGGTGGCCAAGAGACCCAGTACTTC. This translates into CATSRVGWGGQETQYF.